A selection of T cell receptor beta chains follows, all from one sample in a study of beta chain features in type 1 diabetes. Profiled with immunoSEQ multiplex PCR; TCRdb holds only in-frame clones, not every one. Of 240,000 or so clones listed, roughly 21% were seen once; the top ten hold around 0.028%. What was sequenced was naive CD4+ T cells from blood. These receptors were obtained from a woman in her forties with type 1 diabetes. Each CDR3 is given with its conserved first and last residue. D genes are given only for firm matches. Some rows mark clone size as missing; the rest say once, few, many or name a class of expanded clone.

size: few
V: TRBV5-1
J: TRBJ2-5
D: .
CDR3: CASSLVVGSQETQYF
DNA: TGCGCCAGCAGCTTGGTGGTCGGGAGCCAAGAGACCCAGTACTTC

size: .
V: TRBV4-3
J: TRBJ2-3
D: .
CDR3: CASSQDIPLSTDTQYF
DNA: TGCGCCAGCAGCCAGGACATCCCCCTGAGCACAGATACGCAGTATTTT

size: few
V: TRBV25-1
J: TRBJ1-6
D: .
CDR3: CASSEFRQNNSPLHF
DNA: TGTGCCAGCAGTGAATTCCGACAGAATAATTCACCCCTCCACTTT

size: .
V: TRBV5-1
J: TRBJ1-2
D: .
CDR3: CASSLEAGDYGYTF
DNA: TGCGCCAGCAGCTTGGAAGCAGGGGACTATGGCTACACCTTC

size: .
V: TRBV28
J: TRBJ1-5
D: TRBD1
CDR3: CASRQPGQGSQPQHF
DNA: TGTGCCAGCAGACAACCGGGACAGGGATCTCAGCCCCAGCATTTT

size: few
V: TRBV30
J: TRBJ1-4
D: .
CDR3: CAWSEGGKSEKLFF
DNA: TGTGCCTGGAGTGAAGGAGGGAAGAGTGAAAAACTGTTTTTT

size: .
V: TRBV4-1
J: TRBJ1-4
D: .
CDR3: CASRPVAPTNEKLFF
DNA: TGCGCCAGCAGACCGGTAGCCCCAACTAATGAAAAACTGTTTTTT

size: .
V: TRBV7-9
J: TRBJ1-1
D: .
CDR3: CASSLGQGPNTEAFF
DNA: TGTGCCAGCAGCTTGGGGCAGGGCCCGAACACTGAAGCTTTCTTT

size: .
V: TRBV4-3
J: TRBJ2-7
D: .
CDR3: CASSQDRDYEQYF
DNA: TGCGCCAGCAGCCAAGACAGGGACTACGAGCAGTACTTC

size: .
V: TRBV7-2
J: TRBJ2-7
D: TRBD1
CDR3: CASSLEQGAAYEQYF
DNA: TGTGCCAGCAGCTTAGAACAGGGGGCGGCCTACGAGCAGTACTTC

size: .
V: TRBV14
J: TRBJ1-5
D: .
CDR3: CASSRGPGRAQHF
DNA: TGTGCCAGCAGCCGGGGCCCTGGGAGGGCCCAGCATTTT

size: .
V: TRBV7-9
J: TRBJ2-7
D: .
CDR3: CASSLLRPGERYEQYF
DNA: TGTGCCAGCAGCTTGCTCCGCCCGGGGGAGAGGTACGAGCAGTACTTC

size: few
V: TRBV29-1
J: TRBJ2-7
D: .
CDR3: CSVAPQEDYGGTYEQYF
DNA: TGCAGCGTTGCTCCCCAGGAAGACTATGGCGGGACCTACGAGCAGTACTTC

size: .
V: TRBV29-1
J: TRBJ2-7
D: TRBD2
CDR3: CSANRGGAEQYF
DNA: TGCAGCGCCAACCGGGGGGGTGCCGAGCAGTACTTC

size: .
V: TRBV6-5
J: TRBJ2-7
D: .
CDR3: CASSTRQPGIYEQYF
DNA: TGTGCCAGCAGTACCCGACAGCCGGGCATCTACGAGCAGTACTTC

size: .
V: TRBV14
J: TRBJ1-5
D: .
CDR3: CASSQNRNQPQHF
DNA: TGTGCCAGCAGCCAAAACAGGAATCAGCCCCAGCATTTT

size: few
V: TRBV7-3
J: TRBJ2-6
D: .
CDR3: CASSTRSSGANVLTF
DNA: TGTGCCAGCAGCACCCGGAGCTCTGGGGCCAACGTCCTGACTTTC

size: few
V: TRBV11-2
J: TRBJ2-1
D: TRBD2
CDR3: CASSFGLGDNEQFF
DNA: TGTGCCAGCAGCTTTGGACTAGGGGACAATGAGCAGTTCTTC

size: .
V: TRBV6-5
J: TRBJ2-5
D: .
CDR3: CASRRVAKETQYF
DNA: TGTGCCAGCAGGCGGGTTGCTAAAGAGACCCAGTACTTC

size: .
V: TRBV5-4
J: TRBJ2-7
D: TRBD1
CDR3: CASSLNPGQGSYEQYF
DNA: TGTGCCAGCAGCTTGAATCCTGGACAGGGCTCCTACGAGCAGTACTTC

size: .
V: TRBV7-2
J: TRBJ1-3
D: .
CDR3: CASSFGSGELAGNTIYF
DNA: TGTGCCAGCAGCTTTGGGTCGGGGGAGTTGGCTGGAAACACCATATATTTT